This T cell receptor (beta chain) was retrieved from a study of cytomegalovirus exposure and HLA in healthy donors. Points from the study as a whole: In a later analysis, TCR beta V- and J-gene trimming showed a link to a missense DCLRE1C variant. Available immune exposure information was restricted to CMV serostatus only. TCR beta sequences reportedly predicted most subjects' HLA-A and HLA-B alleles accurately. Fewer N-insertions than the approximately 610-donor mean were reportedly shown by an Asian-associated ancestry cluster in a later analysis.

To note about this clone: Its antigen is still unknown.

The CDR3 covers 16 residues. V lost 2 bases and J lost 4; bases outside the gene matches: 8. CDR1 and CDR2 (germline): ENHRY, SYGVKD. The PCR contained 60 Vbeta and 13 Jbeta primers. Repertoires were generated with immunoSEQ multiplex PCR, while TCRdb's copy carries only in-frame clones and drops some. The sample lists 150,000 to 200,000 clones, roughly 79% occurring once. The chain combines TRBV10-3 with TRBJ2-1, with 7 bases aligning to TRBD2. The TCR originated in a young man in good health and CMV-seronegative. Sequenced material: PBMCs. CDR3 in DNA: TGTGCCATCAGTGAGCCGGGGTCTAGCGGATACAATGAGCAGTTCTTC. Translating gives CAISEPGSSGYNEQFF.